This paragraph covers one TCR beta chain sequence. Its cognate antigen has yet to be identified. No quality values exist for individual bases; no much larger clone is one base distant. This sample is part of a study of blood T cell repertoires in COVID-19 (dated by TCRdb to the early 2020s). Context from the whole study: Samples from collaborators originated in the United States, Italy and Spain and spanned both the acute and convalescent phases of COVID-19. Samples came from the ongoing ImmuneRACE study (first 160 participants) plus 1,254 subjects from 6 global collaborators. Where HLA class I and class II types were available, the types were taken from metadata supplied by the sample provider, not from assay-based typing. The material from the prospective study consisted of cDNA or gDNA derived from T cells, B-cell-depleted T cells, or PBMCs. Nearly every sample came with metadata listing a de-identified subject ID, COVID-19 status, age in years and sex. A freely available public database, intended as a resource for researchers studying the immune response to SARS-CoV-2, is where the repertoires were released. The dataset comprised deeply sampled blood TCRbeta repertoires from subjects exposed to, actively infected with, or recovered from COVID-19.

Each collaborating institution followed its own protocols to collect whole blood in K2EDTA tubes. For TCRbeta analysis, collaborators shipped samples as frozen whole blood, isolated PBMCs, or DNA extracted from either of those sample types. Paper-wide results and their limitations: The amount of clinical and demographic metadata varied by source and participant and was provided uncurated.

Trimming takes 10 bases from V and 5 bases from J, and the germline ends sit 13 bases apart. From a lookup of the germline V gene, CDR1 and CDR2 are SGDLS and YYNGEE. Including cysteine and phenylalanine, the CDR3 has 13 amino acids. Just the 39-base CDR3 DNA is kept, in frame starting at base 1. TCRbeta CDR3 regions were amplified from genomic DNA by means of the immunoSEQ Assay, a bias-controlled multiplex PCR. Concerning the study's data processing: The number of nucleated cells in each sample was estimated by amplification of reference gene primers within the assay. Sequence reads were collapsed and filtered to measure the absolute abundance of every unique TCRbeta CDR3 rearrangement. For each sample, productive Simpson clonality was calculated by taking the square root of Simpson's diversity index across productive rearrangements. The table comes from immuneACCESS by way of TCRdb, which keeps in-frame sequences with V and J called. Part of the clones is missing from these tables; in studies checked, under half for an unresolved V gene and the rest for unknown reasons. V, J and clone size are those of that table, while D and trimming were read from the DNA. This sample holds approximately 210,000 clones; 87% were observed only once. The ten most abundant clones make up 1.9% of the sample.

Sequencing was performed on peripheral blood. The TCR sequence derives from a man aged 40-49 years with active or convalescent COVID-19. Recombination joined TRBV9 with TRBJ1-6, with a weak D call of TRBD1 (5 bases match). Here the CDR3 is given as CAGGADDNSPLHF. The DNA is TGTGCCGGTGGGGCAGACGATAATTCACCCCTCCACTTT. Reference TRBV9 and TRBJ1-6 proteins supply the regions before and after the CDR3; the full variable domain is: DSGVTQTPKHLITATGQRVTLRCSPRSGDLSVYWYQQSLDQGLQFLIQYYNGEERAKGNILERFSAQQFPDLHSELNLSSLELGDSALYFCAGGADDNSPLHFGNGTRLTVT.